This T cell receptor beta chain emerged from a study of T cell clonality in common variable immunodeficiency. Whole-study results and caveats: In common variable immunodeficiency, TCR beta chains reportedly carried fewer deletions and N-nucleotide insertions.

Replacement immunoglobulin had been given to every CVID subject for at least one year. This clone was seen a handful of times. Its matching antigen is unknown. The read gets to within 3 residues of the CDR3 end, and the germline J gene fills in the rest. The protocol was immunoSEQ multiplex PCR, while the TCRdb copy is restricted to in-frame clones and leaves out a portion. The table lists tens of thousands of clones, with no singletons. The CDR3 covers 13 residues. The J segment lost 0 bases and the V segment lost 8 bases, leaving 3 bases of the junction unmatched. CDR1 SGHAT and CDR2 FQDESV come from the germline V gene (reference sequence).

The chain is built from TRBV11-1 and TRBJ2-7; 8 nucleotides align to TRBD2. Sequencing was carried out using peripheral blood mononuclear cells. This receptor was obtained from a human donor with common variable immunodeficiency. This chain's CDR3 is CASRGRSSYEQYF. The sequenced CDR3 bases are TGTGCCAGCCGCGGGAGGAGCTCCTACGAG. Complete variable domain (other parts from reference TRBV11-1 and TRBJ2-7): EAEVAQSPRYKITEKSQAVAFWCDPISGHATLYWYRQILGQGPELLVQFQDESVVDDSQLPKDRFSAERLKGVDSTLKIQPAELGDSAMYLCASRGRSSYEQYFGPGTRLTVT.